These 29 T cell receptor beta chains originate from one sample sequenced in a study of CD8 T cells in ankylosing spondylitis (TCRdb year 2017). Libraries were built with 5' RACE. TCRdb names Illumina HiSeq 2500 as the instrument used. Starting from the raw public reads, TCRdb applied fastp trimming at Q25, assembled clones with MiXCR and retained in-frame beta chains. Entries that share a CDR3 protein sequence are merged under the most common genes and DNA. The sample includes around 100,000 distinct CDR3 sequences, with more than 20% observed a single time. The ten largest clones take up 9% to 15% of the sample. The sample comprised synovial fluid, either unsorted or a sorted T cell fraction (not recorded which). The origin of the receptors is a male donor with ankylosing spondylitis.

J is TRBJ2-2 and V is TRBV20-1, with D perhaps matching TRBD2 (6 bases). V lost 5 bases and J lost 1, with 11 bases in between. Per the germline V gene, CDR1 is DFQATT and CDR2 is SNEGSKA (reference sequence). This CDR3 spans 14 amino acids. This CDR3 reads CSAVRDLNTGELFF. The CDR3 DNA reads TGCAGTGCTGTCCGGGACTTGAACACCGGGGAGCTGTTTTTT.

The chain recombines TRBV27 with TRBJ1-1; TRBD1 is a possible D gene (5 bases). The CDR3 contains 16 residues. Per the germline V gene, CDR1 is MNHEY and CDR2 is SMNVEV (reference sequence). V was pared by 5 bases and J by 1 base, with 17 bases between. CDR3 nucleotides: TGTGCCAGCAGTATCAGACAGCCGAGGGCGAACACTGAAGCTTTCTTT. It codes for CASSIRQPRANTEAFF.

Ten or more counts support this clonotype. This chain links TRBV29-1 with TRBJ2-1; no clear D. The germline V and J ends were trimmed by 4 bases and 7 bases, with 14 bases remaining between them. Germline V lookup: CDR1 SQVTM, CDR2 ANQGSEA. This CDR3 has 13 residues. CDR3 nucleotide sequence: TGCAGCGTTGCCCTAGACTCCCTGAATGAGCAGTTCTTC. Protein sequence: CSVALDSLNEQFF.

V and J are TRBV27 and TRBJ1-5; a weak D match, TRBD1 (6 bases). The CDR3 sequence is 15 residues long. Germline values: CDR1 MNHEY, CDR2 SMNVEV (reference sequence). The ends were cut back, 5 bases at V and 0 bases at J, with 11 bases in the middle. CDR3 in DNA: TGTGCCAGCAGTCCAAGGGGGGTTAGCAATCAGCCCCAGCATTTT. Translated, it gives CASSPRGVSNQPQHF.

The rearrangement joins TRBV20-1 to TRBJ2-3, with 7 positions matching TRBD1. The length of the CDR3 is 14 residues. V was clipped by 2 bases and J by 2 bases; unmatched bases: 4. CDR1 is DFQATT and CDR2 is SNEGSKA in the germline V gene (reference sequence). The CDR3 DNA follows: TGCAGTGCTAGACCGGGACAGACCACAGATACGCAGTATTTT. The encoded protein is CSARPGQTTDTQYF.

This clonotype was observed at least ten times. V is TRBV5-1 and J is TRBJ2-7; a possible D gene is TRBD1 (7 bases). This CDR3 spans 14 amino acids. Germline V gene lookup returns CDR1 SGHRS and CDR2 YFSETQ. Trimming left V 2 bases short and J 7 bases short, with 16 bases between. The CDR3 coding sequence is TGCGCCAGCAGCTTCGGCGGAGGGGGCGGAGAGCAGTACGTC. As protein: CASSFGGGGGEQYV.

The chain couples TRBV7-8 to TRBJ1-5, with TRBD1 identical over 8 bases. The V gene end was trimmed by 1 base and the J gene end by 11 bases; junction bases not matched to a gene: 10. The CDR3 is made up of 15 amino acids. Germline lookup yields CDR1 SGHVS and CDR2 FQNEAQ. Written as DNA, the CDR3 is TGTGCCAGCAGCTTAGATTGGCAGGGGGCCAAGACCCAGCATTTT. The encoded protein is CASSLDWQGAKTQHF.

This clonotype was found many times. The rearrangement uses TRBV25-1 and TRBJ2-1; TRBD2 matches 14 bases. V lost 0 bases, J lost 6 bases, and 4 bases stayed unmatched. The CDR3 extends over 17 amino acids. Germline V gene sequence: CDR1 MGHDK, CDR2 SYGVNS. In nucleotides, the CDR3 is TGTGCCAGCAGTGAATACAAGGGGACTAGCGGGAGCAATGAGCAGTTCTTC. Translating gives CASSEYKGTSGSNEQFF.

This clonotype has a count of ten or more. The chain joins TRBV5-1 to TRBJ1-6, with 10 bases matching TRBD1. Germline V gene sequence: CDR1 SGHRS, CDR2 YFSETQ. The V and J ends lost 4 bases and 9 bases, in that order; junction bases with no gene match: 4. The CDR3 is 14 residues long. The DNA of the CDR3 is TGCGCCAGCAGCCCCGGACAGGGGGGTTCACCCCTCCACTTT. Translating it yields CASSPGQGGSPLHF.

In this sample, this clonotype turned up a few times. The V call is TRBV24-1, the J call TRBJ1-2; D unresolved. Germline V gene lookup returns CDR1 KGHDR and CDR2 SFDVKD. CDR3 length: 12 residues. V was cut by 10 bases and J by 0 bases, with 8 bases left in between. CDR3 sequence: CATAGPNYGYTF. DNA of the CDR3: TGTGCCACTGCCGGACCTAACTATGGCTACACCTTC.

This clonotype has a handful of counts. V is TRBV27 and J is TRBJ2-7; 9 bases are shared with TRBD2. The junction had 8 bases not matched to a gene; V was cut back by 2 bases and J by 6 bases. The CDR3 contains 15 residues. Germline CDR1 reads MNHEY; CDR2 reads SMNVEV (reference sequence). The DNA for the CDR3 is TGTGCCAGCAGTTTACCTAGCGGGACTGTGCGCGAGCAGTACGTC. Its protein is CASSLPSGTVREQYV.

This clonotype was detected a few times. CDR3 amino acids: CASSYTSGRAYEQYF. DNA for the CDR3: TGTGCCAGCAGCTATACTAGCGGGAGGGCCTACGAGCAGTACTTC. The genes are TRBV7-2 and TRBJ2-7; TRBD2 matches 13 bases. After removal of 4 bases from V and 2 bases from J, the junction contained 2 bases not matched to a gene. Germline V gives CDR1 SGHTA, CDR2 FQGNSA. There are 15 residues in the CDR3.

This clonotype came up many times. This chain uses TRBV7-2 with TRBJ2-1; either TRBD1 or TRBD2 may fit D (7 bases each). The V end lost 6 bases, the J end lost 3 bases, and 18 bases lay between the germline ends. Looked up from germline, CDR1 is SGHTA and CDR2 is FQGNSA. The CDR3 extends over 16 amino acids. CDR3 DNA sequence: TGTGCCAGCAGGGCTAAGGGGGGGACAGACTACAATGAGCAGTTCTTC. It codes for CASRAKGGTDYNEQFF.

This clonotype came up a few times. This chain uses TRBV30 with TRBJ1-5, with unresolved D. The V and J ends lost 1 base and 3 bases respectively, with 7 bases between them. From germline, CDR1 is GTSNPN and CDR2 SVGIG (reference sequence). The CDR3 loop spans 13 amino acids. The CDR3 loop reads CAWSGGPNQPQHF. DNA of the CDR3: TGTGCCTGGAGTGGGGGTCCCAATCAGCCCCAGCATTTT.

This clonotype was seen more than once but under ten times. This chain connects TRBV27 to TRBJ2-1; 12 bases align to TRBD1. With V trimmed by 1 base and J by 6 bases, 13 bases remained unmatched. The CDR3 runs to 19 residues. Germline V gives CDR1 MNHEY, CDR2 SMNVEV (reference sequence). CDR3 DNA: TGTGCCAGCAGTTTATTGGGCCGGGACAGGGGGCTTGGGGTCAATGAGCAGTTCTTC. Translation gives CASSLLGRDRGLGVNEQFF.

The chain's CDR3 is CASSPGGNTIYF. CDR3 bases: TGTGCCAGCAGCCCGGGAGGAAACACCATATATTTT. This chain links TRBV7-2 with TRBJ1-3; D uncertain. V was cut by 5 bases and J by 4 bases, with 6 bases left in between. This CDR3 spans 12 amino acids. Looked up from germline, CDR1 is SGHTA and CDR2 is FQGNSA.

The V and J genes are TRBV28 and TRBJ2-1; tentative D call: TRBD1 (5 bases). The length of the CDR3 is 13 residues. Germline CDR1 and CDR2: MDHEN and SYDVKM. Deletions cut 1 base from V and 8 bases from J, with 9 bases between. CDR3 region: CASSLSGSDEQFF. The DNA for the CDR3 is TGTGCCAGCAGTTTATCAGGGTCGGATGAGCAGTTCTTC.

This chain joins TRBV11-2 and TRBJ2-2, with 8 bases aligning to TRBD1. The germline CDR1 and CDR2 sequences are SGHAT and FQNNGV. V shed 4 bases, J shed 0 bases, and the junction held 10 bases outside the gene matches. The CDR3 is 18 amino acids. CDR3 residues: CASSSGTGRIANTGELFF. CDR3 sequence (DNA): TGTGCCAGCAGCTCTGGGACAGGAAGAATCGCGAACACCGGGGAGCTGTTTTTT.

The V gene is TRBV6-1, the J gene TRBJ1-5, with D tentatively TRBD1 (6 bases). The V end lost 6 bases, the J end lost 0 bases, and 12 bases lay between the germline ends. Per the germline V gene, CDR1 is MNHNS and CDR2 is SASEGT. CDR3 length: 15 residues. DNA for the CDR3: TGTGCCAGCAGGCGACAGGAGAATAGCAATCAGCCCCAGCATTTT. As protein: CASRRQENSNQPQHF.

The V gene is TRBV4-2, the J gene TRBJ2-2; 7 bases are a match to TRBD1. The CDR3 is made up of 15 amino acids. CDR1 is LGHNA and CDR2 is YNFKEQ in the germline V gene. V lost 4 bases and J lost 2; bases outside the gene matches: 4. CDR3 residues: CASSRGQPNTGELFF. The CDR3 bases are TGTGCCAGCAGCCGGGGACAGCCTAACACCGGGGAGCTGTTTTTT.

This clonotype was counted ten times or more. The gene calls are TRBV20-1 and TRBJ2-5, with D tentatively TRBD1 (5 bases). Trimming took off 3 bases at V and 8 bases at J, with 16 bases between the two ends. Looked up from germline, CDR1 is DFQATT and CDR2 is SNEGSKA (reference sequence). The CDR3 is 13 amino acids. The DNA for the CDR3 is TGCAGTGCTAGGGTCCAGGGCCCCCATACCCAGTACTTC. Encoded protein: CSARVQGPHTQYF.

This clonotype was recorded at least ten times. The chain uses TRBV19 and TRBJ2-3; D not certain. The CDR3 is 11 residues long. Per the germline V gene, CDR1 is LNHDA and CDR2 is SQIVND (reference sequence). V lost 7 bases to trimming and J lost 7 bases, with 9 bases between them. CDR3: CASMQRHTQYF. The CDR3 DNA reads TGTGCCAGTATGCAGAGGCATACGCAGTATTTT.

This sequence joins TRBV20-1 and TRBJ1-1; 10 bases are shared with TRBD1. V was clipped by 6 bases and J by 4 bases; unmatched bases: 11. From germline, CDR1 is DFQATT and CDR2 SNEGSKA (reference sequence). The CDR3 has 15 residues. The CDR3 nucleotides read TGCAGTGCCCCTCGAACCCGGACAGGGGGCACTGAAGCTTTCTTT. It translates to CSAPRTRTGGTEAFF.

This clonotype was seen repeatedly, ten times or more. This chain joins TRBV7-6 and TRBJ2-1, with D possibly called TRBD1 or TRBD2 (5 bases each). Trimming cost V 5 bases and J 5 bases, with 19 bases left between them. The CDR3 has 16 residues. From germline, CDR1 is SGHVS and CDR2 FNYEAQ. The DNA for the CDR3 is TGTGCCAGCAGCCCCCCAACCGGGGCCGTCCACAATGAGCAGTTCTTC. Translated: CASSPPTGAVHNEQFF.

This clonotype was detected only a few times. The V and J genes are TRBV21-1 and TRBJ2-7; the table's D call, TRBD1, was not checked against the DNA. TRBV21-1 is annotated as a pseudogene. The CDR3 loop spans 12 amino acids. The CDR3 sequence: CASSNRGLEQYV. The CDR3 coding sequence is TGTGCCAGCAGCAATAGGGGTCTCGAGCAGTACGTC.

This chain connects TRBV7-9 to TRBJ2-1, with 9 bases fitting TRBD1. CDR1 is SEHNR and CDR2 is FQNEAQ in the germline V gene (reference sequence). The CDR3 has 15 residues. After removal of 6 bases from V and 1 base from J, the junction contained 4 bases not matched to a gene. The CDR3 coding sequence is TGTGCCAGCAGAGAGGGACAGGGTTCCTACAATGAGCAGTTCTTC. Its translation is CASREGQGSYNEQFF.

The rearrangement joins TRBV29-1 to TRBJ2-5, with D maybe TRBD1 (5 bases). Germline CDR1 reads SQVTM; CDR2 reads ANQGSEA. The CDR3 consists of 12 residues. Trimming removed 3 bases at V and 3 bases at J, with 8 bases between. The DNA for the CDR3 is TGCAGCGTTGAGATCAGGGAAGAGACCCAGTACTTC. Translated, it gives CSVEIREETQYF.

V gene TRBV6-1 combines with J gene TRBJ2-5; 7 positions match TRBD1. The germline gives CDR1 MNHNS, CDR2 SASEGT. The CDR3 covers 14 residues. J was trimmed by 5 bases and V by 2 bases; bases with no gene match: 5. CDR3 bases: TGTGCCAGCAGTGAATTAGGGGGCTGGGAGACCCAGTACTTC. Protein sequence: CASSELGGWETQYF.

The chain joins TRBV7-8 to TRBJ2-1, with TRBD2 matching over 7 bases. This CDR3 region has 15 residues. V was clipped by 4 bases and J by 7 bases; unmatched bases: 10. Germline CDR1 reads SGHVS; CDR2 reads FQNEAQ. For the CDR3, the DNA is TGTGCCAGCAGCTGGGCGGGCCTGGGGGGGAATGAGCAGTTCTTC. Its translation: CASSWAGLGGNEQFF.